These T cell receptor beta chains were read from a single sample in a study of tumor-infiltrating lymphocytes in oesophageal squamous cell carcinoma. TCRdb itself ran the PCR reads through MiXCR, one entry per CDR3 protein. The table has 9,500 to 13,000 distinct CDR3 sequences, approximately 62% seen once. Sequencing was performed on esophageal tumor tissue. These receptors were collected from a male donor with esophageal squamous cell carcinoma. Each CDR3 is given with its conserved first and last residue. Fields, in order: clone size, J gene, V gene, D gene, CDR3 DNA, CDR3 protein. A D gene is named only where the DNA matches it firmly. Not all rows give a size; the values are once, few, many and, for expanded clones, a class.

>.|TRBJ1-1|TRBV6-8|.
TGTGCCAGCATAAAGAACACTGAAGCTTTCTTT
CASIKNTEAFF
>.|TRBJ2-1|TRBV6-6|.
TGTGCCAGCAGTTACTCTCCTGGCCTCGGGACACATAACAATGAGCAGTTCTTC
CASSYSPGLGTHNNEQFF
>.|TRBJ2-5|TRBV14|.
TGTGCCAGCAGCCAAGGGGGACTCCAAGAGACCCAGTACTTC
CASSQGGLQETQYF
>medium-sized|TRBJ1-2|TRBV28|.
TGTGCCAGCAGTTTCGACTATGGCTACACCTTC
CASSFDYGYTF
>once|TRBJ2-3|TRBV6-1|.
TGTGCCAGCAGTGAAGCGGCAGGGGTTCGCGAGCAGTATTTT
CASSEAAGVREQYF
>.|TRBJ1-1|TRBV7-3|.
TGTGCCAGCAGCCCCCAGGCGAATTCTGAAGCTTTCTTT
CASSPQANSEAFF
>few|TRBJ1-2|TRBV12-3/TRBV12-4|.
TGTGCCAGCAGCTTAGGAGGAGGTTGGGCCTATGGCTACACCTTC
CASSLGGGWAYGYTF
>few|TRBJ2-1|TRBV7-6|.
TGTGCCAGCAGCTTAAGGGCTGTCGCCTACAATGAGCAGTTCTTC
CASSLRAVAYNEQFF
>few|TRBJ2-3|TRBV28|.
TGTGCCAGCAGTTTAGGGGGGGGGACAAGGCTCACAGATACGCAGTATTTT
CASSLGGGTRLTDTQYF
>.|TRBJ2-7|TRBV6-1|.
TGTGCCAGCAGTGCGTTGGGTTCGGGGATCTACGAGCAGTACTTC
CASSALGSGIYEQYF
>medium-sized|TRBJ2-1|TRBV28|TRBD1
TGTGCCAGCAGTTTCCGTGACAGGGTTGCCTACAATGAGCAGTTCTTC
CASSFRDRVAYNEQFF
>.|TRBJ2-1|TRBV7-3|TRBD2
TGTGCCAGCAGCCTCCTCGGTCAGTCCACTAGCGGGGGCTCCTACAATGAGCAGTTCTTC
CASSLLGQSTSGGSYNEQFF
>few|TRBJ2-5|TRBV7-6|.
TGTGCCAGCAGCTTAGGGGTAGAAGAGACCCAGTACTTC
CASSLGVEETQYF
>.|TRBJ2-2|TRBV12-3/TRBV12-4|TRBD1
TGTGCCAGCAGTTGGACTCCAGGGGGCCTGGCCGGGGAGCTGTTTTTT
CASSWTPGGLAGELFF
>.|TRBJ2-4|TRBV7-2|TRBD2
TGTGCCAGCAGCCCAGGGCCAGCGGGGGCCAAAAACATTCAGTACTTC
CASSPGPAGAKNIQYF
>medium-sized|TRBJ2-6|TRBV10-3|TRBD2
TGTGCCATCAGCTGGACTAGCGGGAGAGGGGGGGCCAACGTCCTGACTTTC
CAISWTSGRGGANVLTF
>many|TRBJ2-7|TRBV2|.
TGTGCCAGCAGTGAATCCAGGGGCGGTTACGAGCAGTACTTC
CASSESRGGYEQYF
>.|TRBJ1-1|TRBV7-6|TRBD1
TGTGCCAGCAGCACGGGACAGGGTTCGAACACTGAAGCTTTCTTT
CASSTGQGSNTEAFF
>.|TRBJ2-1|TRBV7-9|.
TGTGCCAGCACCGGGTCCCAATCCGGGGAGCAGTTCTTC
CASTGSQSGEQFF
>.|TRBJ2-7|TRBV12-3/TRBV12-4|.
TGTGCCAGCAGTATCTCGGGGGGCCCCTACGAGCAGTACTTC
CASSISGGPYEQYF
>.|TRBJ2-5|TRBV7-3|TRBD1
TGTGCCAGCAGCTTAGTCGGCAGGGGGCTCGAGACCCAGTACTTC
CASSLVGRGLETQYF
>.|TRBJ2-1|TRBV11-3|.
TGTGCCAGCAGCTTAGACACCAGGGGTCGGAATGAGCAGTTCTTC
CASSLDTRGRNEQFF
>once|TRBJ2-7|TRBV7-2|TRBD1
TGTGCCAGCAGCTCTAACAGGGGCTGGGAGCAGTACTTC
CASSSNRGWEQYF
>.|TRBJ2-5|TRBV11-2|TRBD1
TGTGCCAGCAGCTCGGGACAGCTCCAAGAGACCCAGTACTTC
CASSSGQLQETQYF
>few|TRBJ2-3|TRBV20-1|TRBD1
TGCAGTGCTAGAGATCCCGGACAGGGGGTGATAGATACGCAGTATTTT
CSARDPGQGVIDTQYF
>.|TRBJ2-2|TRBV7-3|.
TGTGCCAGCTCACCACTGGGGGCTAGCACCGGGGAGCTGTTTTTT
CASSPLGASTGELFF
>.|TRBJ2-5|TRBV7-2|.
TGTGCCAGCAGCACCGGCGGGTGGTACGGTGAGACCCAGTACTTC
CASSTGGWYGETQYF
>.|TRBJ2-1|TRBV7-2|.
TGTGCCAGCAGCTCGACGGTCAGCTCCTACGAGCAGTTCTTC
CASSSTVSSYEQFF
>.|TRBJ2-7|TRBV19|TRBD2
TGTGCCAGTAGTGGGGACTACTCCTACGAGCAGTACTTC
CASSGDYSYEQYF
>hyperexpanded|TRBJ2-5|TRBV7-7|TRBD2
TGTGCTAGCAGCCCCCGACTAGCGGGTGTGGAGACCCAGTACTTC
CASSPRLAGVETQYF
>once|TRBJ2-2|TRBV19|TRBD1
TGTGCCAGTACCTCGGGACAGGGGGGGACCGGGGAGCTGTTTTTT
CASTSGQGGTGELFF
>.|TRBJ2-5|TRBV7-2|TRBD1
TGTGCCAGCAGCTTACCACAGGGGTACCAGACCCAGTACTTC
CASSLPQGYQTQYF
>.|TRBJ1-4|TRBV12-3/TRBV12-4|.
TGTGCCAGCAGACGCGGACCAAATGAAAAACTGTTTTTT
CASRRGPNEKLFF
>.|TRBJ2-1|TRBV11-2|.
TGTGCCAGCAGCCCGGGCGGGGCGGGGTCCTCCTACAATGAGCAGTTCTTC
CASSPGGAGSSYNEQFF
>medium-sized|TRBJ2-7|TRBV11-2|.
TGTGCCAGCAGCCGGCTCGGGTACGAGCAGTACTTC
CASSRLGYEQYF
>.|TRBJ2-5|TRBV7-2|TRBD2
TGTGCCAGCAGCTTAGCGCGGTCGGGAGGGCCTCGAGAGACCCAGTACTTC
CASSLARSGGPRETQYF
>.|TRBJ2-5|TRBV12-3/TRBV12-4|TRBD2
TGTGCCAGCAGTTTGTCGAGGGACTACCCGGGGGAGCAGTACTTC
CASSLSRDYPGEQYF
>few|TRBJ2-1|TRBV7-2|.
TGTGCCAGCAGCTTAATCCACGGCAATGAGCAGTTCTTC
CASSLIHGNEQFF
>many|TRBJ2-7|TRBV20-1|.
TGCAGTGCTAGCGGGTCGGGGAGCTACGAGCAGTACTTC
CSASGSGSYEQYF
>.|TRBJ2-2|TRBV12-3/TRBV12-4|TRBD2
TGTGCCAGCAGTTCCCCGCTAGCGGGAGGCCACACCGGGGAGCTGTTTTTT
CASSSPLAGGHTGELFF
>.|TRBJ2-7|TRBV7-1|.
TGTGCCAGCATCGGCGGGACCTCCTACGAGCAGTACTTC
CASIGGTSYEQYF
>.|TRBJ2-3|TRBV18|TRBD2
TGTGCCAGCTCGCAGGGACTAGCGGGCCCCACCGGGGAGCTGTATTTT
CASSQGLAGPTGELYF
>.|TRBJ2-5|TRBV10-3|.
TGTGCCACCAGTTCGCGGGAGACCCAGTACTTC
CATSSRETQYF
>.|TRBJ2-1|TRBV7-6|.
TGTGCCAGCAGCTTCCGACTACAGGAGCAGTTCTTC
CASSFRLQEQFF
>.|TRBJ2-1|TRBV7-6|TRBD2
TGTGCCAGCAGCTTAGCCACGGCTAGCGGGAGCCATGAGCAGTTCTTC
CASSLATASGSHEQFF
>.|TRBJ2-7|TRBV6-6|.
TGTGCCAGCAGTTACTCGGGCGAGTTCGAGCAGTACTTC
CASSYSGEFEQYF
>.|TRBJ2-1|TRBV7-8|.
TGTGCCAGCAGCTTAGTTCGGGGGAATGAGCAGTTCTTC
CASSLVRGNEQFF
>.|TRBJ1-1|TRBV7-4|.
TGTGCCAGCAGCTTAGGAACGACAGGGAACACTGAAGCTTTCTTT
CASSLGTTGNTEAFF
>.|TRBJ1-5|TRBV28|.
TGTTCAACCAGCCTCGGACAGATGGGCAATCAGCCCCAGCATTTT
CSTSLGQMGNQPQHF
>.|TRBJ2-4|TRBV7-3|TRBD1
TGTGCCAGCAGCACCGGTCCGGGACAGAAAAACATTCAGTACTTC
CASSTGPGQKNIQYF
>.|TRBJ2-7|TRBV28|TRBD1
TGTGCCAGCAGTGCGCCGGGACAGGGTTCCTACGAGCAGTACTTC
CASSAPGQGSYEQYF
>.|TRBJ1-2|TRBV6-1|.
TGTGCCAGCAGAGGGGCAGTTCGGTATGGCTACACCTTC
CASRGAVRYGYTF
>.|TRBJ2-1|TRBV27|.
TGTGCCAGCAGTTCCGGGACATATGCGGGAATTTCCTACAATGAGCAGTTCTTC
CASSSGTYAGISYNEQFF
>.|TRBJ2-2|TRBV27|.
TGTGCCAGCAGTTTTCTCGGGACGTGGACCGGGGAGCTGTTTTTT
CASSFLGTWTGELFF
>.|TRBJ2-7|TRBV6-2/TRBV6-3|.
TGTGCCAGTAGTTACTCGACCAGGGGTCAGTCCTACGAGCAGTACTTC
CASSYSTRGQSYEQYF
>.|TRBJ2-2|TRBV7-2|TRBD2
TGTGCCAGCAGCCTGACTAGCGGGAGGTGGACCGGGGAGCTGTTTTTT
CASSLTSGRWTGELFF
>.|TRBJ2-3|TRBV7-2|TRBD2
TGTGCCAGCAGCTCCACTAGCGGGAGGGCCCGTGCAGATACGCAGTATTTT
CASSSTSGRARADTQYF
>.|TRBJ1-2|TRBV20-1|.
TGCAGTGCTAGCAGTCGGGGGCCTACTAACTATGGCTACACCTTC
CSASSRGPTNYGYTF
>.|TRBJ2-2|TRBV6-5|TRBD1
TGTGCCAGCAGTTACTCGGGGCGTATGGGACAGGGTGACACCGGGGAGCTGTTTTTT
CASSYSGRMGQGDTGELFF